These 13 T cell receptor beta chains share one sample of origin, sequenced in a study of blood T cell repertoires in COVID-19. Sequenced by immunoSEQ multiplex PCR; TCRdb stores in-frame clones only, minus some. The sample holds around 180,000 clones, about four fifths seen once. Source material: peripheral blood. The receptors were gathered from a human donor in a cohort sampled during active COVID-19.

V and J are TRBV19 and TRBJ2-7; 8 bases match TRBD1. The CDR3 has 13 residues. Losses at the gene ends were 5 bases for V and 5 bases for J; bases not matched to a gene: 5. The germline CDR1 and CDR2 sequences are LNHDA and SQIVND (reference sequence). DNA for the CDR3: TGTGCCAGTAGTCAGGGGGCAGGGGACGAGCAGTACTTC. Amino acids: CASSQGAGDEQYF. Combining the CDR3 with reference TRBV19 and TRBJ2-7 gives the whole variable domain DGGITQSPKYLFRKEGQNVTLSCEQNLNHDAMYWYRQDPGQGLRLIYYSQIVNDFQKGDIAEGYSVSREKKESFPLTVTSAQKNPTAFYLCASSQGAGDEQYFGPGTRLTVT.

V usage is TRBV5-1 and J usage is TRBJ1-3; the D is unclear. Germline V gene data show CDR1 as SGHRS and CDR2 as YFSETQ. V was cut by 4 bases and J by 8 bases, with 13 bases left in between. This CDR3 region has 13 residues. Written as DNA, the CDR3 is TGCGCCAGCAGCGCGGGAACCGGCGACACCATATATTTT. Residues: CASSAGTGDTIYF.

This CDR3 is CASRAGLRYEQYF. The CDR3 DNA reads as TGCGCCAGCAGGGCGGGACTCCGTTACGAGCAGTACTTC. The chain joins TRBV10-2 to TRBJ2-7; perhaps TRBD2 as D (6 bases). CDR3 size: 13 residues. From germline, CDR1 is WSHSY and CDR2 SAAADI. The ends were cut back, 6 bases at V and 4 bases at J, with 13 bases in the middle.

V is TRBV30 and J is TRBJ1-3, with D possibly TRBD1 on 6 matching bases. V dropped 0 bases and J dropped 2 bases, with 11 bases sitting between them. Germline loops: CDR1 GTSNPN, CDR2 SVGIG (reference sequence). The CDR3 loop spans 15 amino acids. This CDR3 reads CAWSVQGPTGNTIYF. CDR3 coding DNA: TGTGCCTGGAGTGTCCAGGGGCCTACTGGAAACACCATATATTTT. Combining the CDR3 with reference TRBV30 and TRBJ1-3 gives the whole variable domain SQTIHQWPATLVQPVGSPLSLECTVEGTSNPNLYWYRQAAGRGLQLLFYSVGIGQISSEVPQNLSASRPQDRQFILSSKKLLLSDSGFYLCAWSVQGPTGNTIYFGEGSWLTVV.

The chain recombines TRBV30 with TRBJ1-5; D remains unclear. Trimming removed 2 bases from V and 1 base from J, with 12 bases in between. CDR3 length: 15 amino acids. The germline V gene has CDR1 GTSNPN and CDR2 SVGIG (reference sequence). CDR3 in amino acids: CAWSFGGQSNQPQHF. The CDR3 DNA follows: TGTGCCTGGAGTTTCGGCGGGCAGAGCAATCAGCCCCAGCATTTT.

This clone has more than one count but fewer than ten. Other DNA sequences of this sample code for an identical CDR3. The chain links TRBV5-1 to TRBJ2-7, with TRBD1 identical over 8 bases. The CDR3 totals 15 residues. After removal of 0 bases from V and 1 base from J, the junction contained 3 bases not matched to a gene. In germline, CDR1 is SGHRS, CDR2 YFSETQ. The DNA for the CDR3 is TGCGCCAGCAGCTTGGGGCAGGGGGCGTCCTACGAGCAGTACTTC. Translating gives CASSLGQGASYEQYF.

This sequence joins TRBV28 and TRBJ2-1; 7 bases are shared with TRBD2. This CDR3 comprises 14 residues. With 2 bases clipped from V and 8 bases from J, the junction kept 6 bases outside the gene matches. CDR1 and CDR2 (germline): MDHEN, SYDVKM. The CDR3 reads CASSLGQGGDEQFF. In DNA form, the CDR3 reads TGTGCCAGCAGTTTAGGGCAGGGAGGGGATGAGCAGTTCTTC.

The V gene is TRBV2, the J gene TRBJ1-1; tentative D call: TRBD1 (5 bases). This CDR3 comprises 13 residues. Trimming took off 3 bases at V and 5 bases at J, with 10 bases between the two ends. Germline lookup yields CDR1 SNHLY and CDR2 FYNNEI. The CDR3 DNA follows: TGTGCCAGCAGTGACCCCGGGGGGACTGAAGCTTTCTTT. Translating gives CASSDPGGTEAFF.

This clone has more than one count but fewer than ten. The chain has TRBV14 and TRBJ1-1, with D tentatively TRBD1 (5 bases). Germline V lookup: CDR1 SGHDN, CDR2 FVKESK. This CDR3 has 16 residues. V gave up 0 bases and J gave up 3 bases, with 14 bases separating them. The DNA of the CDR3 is TGTGCCAGCAGCCAAGATTGGTGGGGCGGGGACACTGAAGCTTTCTTT. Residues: CASSQDWWGGDTEAFF.

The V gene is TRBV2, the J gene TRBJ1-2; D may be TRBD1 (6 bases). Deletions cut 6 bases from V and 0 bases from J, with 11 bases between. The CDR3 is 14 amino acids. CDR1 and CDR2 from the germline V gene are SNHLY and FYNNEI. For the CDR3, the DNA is TGTGCCAGCAGCCAGGGGTCAGCTAACTATGGCTACACCTTC. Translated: CASSQGSANYGYTF. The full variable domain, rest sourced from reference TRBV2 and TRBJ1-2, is EPEVTQTPSHQVTQMGQEVILRCVPISNHLYFYWYRQILGQKVEFLVSFYNNEISEKSEIFDDQFSVERPDGSNFTLKIRSTKLEDSAMYFCASSQGSANYGYTFGSGTRLTVV.

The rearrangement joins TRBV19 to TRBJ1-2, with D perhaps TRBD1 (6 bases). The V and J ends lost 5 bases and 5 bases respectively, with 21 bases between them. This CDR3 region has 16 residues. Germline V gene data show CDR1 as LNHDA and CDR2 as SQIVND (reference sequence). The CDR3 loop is CASSFAGDGNPYGYTF. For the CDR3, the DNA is TGTGCCAGTAGTTTTGCAGGGGATGGGAACCCATATGGCTACACCTTC.

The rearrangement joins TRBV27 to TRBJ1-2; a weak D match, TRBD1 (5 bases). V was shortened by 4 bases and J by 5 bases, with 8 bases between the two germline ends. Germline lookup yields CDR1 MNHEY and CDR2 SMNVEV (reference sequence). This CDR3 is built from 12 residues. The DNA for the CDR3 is TGTGCCAGCAGTTCCGGGGGGTATGGCTACACCTTC. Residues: CASSSGGYGYTF.

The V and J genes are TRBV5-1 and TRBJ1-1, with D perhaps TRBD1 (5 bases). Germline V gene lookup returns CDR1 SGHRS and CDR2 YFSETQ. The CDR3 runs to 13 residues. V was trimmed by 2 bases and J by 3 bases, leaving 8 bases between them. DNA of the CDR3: TGCGCCAGCAGCTTCAGGGCGGACACTGAAGCTTTCTTT. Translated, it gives CASSFRADTEAFF. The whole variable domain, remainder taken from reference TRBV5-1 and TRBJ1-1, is KAGVTQTPRYLIKTRGQQVTLSCSPISGHRSVSWYQQTPGQGLQFLFEYFSETQRNKGNFPGRFSGRQFSNSRSEMNVSTLELGDSALYLCASSFRADTEAFFGQGTRLTVV.